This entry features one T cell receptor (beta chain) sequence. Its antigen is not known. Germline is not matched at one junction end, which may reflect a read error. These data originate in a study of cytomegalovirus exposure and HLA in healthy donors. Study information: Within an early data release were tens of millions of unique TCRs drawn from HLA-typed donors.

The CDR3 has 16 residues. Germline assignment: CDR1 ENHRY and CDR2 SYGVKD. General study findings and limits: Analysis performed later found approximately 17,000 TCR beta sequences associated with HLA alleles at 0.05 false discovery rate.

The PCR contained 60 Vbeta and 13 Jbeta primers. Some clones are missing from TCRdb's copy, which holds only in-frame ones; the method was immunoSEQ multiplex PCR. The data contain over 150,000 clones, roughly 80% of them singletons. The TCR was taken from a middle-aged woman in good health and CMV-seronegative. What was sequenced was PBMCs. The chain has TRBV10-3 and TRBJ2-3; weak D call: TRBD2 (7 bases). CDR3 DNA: TGTGCCATCAGTGAGAGGCCCGGGGGGCGATCAGATTCGCAGTATTTT. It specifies CAISERPGGRSDSQYF.